This T cell receptor beta chain originates from a study of T cells in Graves' hyperthyroidism and ophthalmopathy (dated by TCRdb to about 2019). Background for the entire study: Peripheral blood samples were taken at initial diagnosis, before any treatment was given. To identify distinguishing TCR V-J signatures, a discovery cohort of 100 patients was used, comprising 40 to 45 with Graves' ophthalmopathy and some 57 with stable Graves' hyperthyroidism. Prospective prediction of ophthalmopathy was tested in an independent validation cohort of 18 to 20 hyperthyroidism patients and 17 patients who later progressed to ophthalmopathy. For training and testing, the 100 or so patients in the discovery cohort were randomly divided in a 7:3 ratio. The study also compared thyroid tissue and blood T-cell repertoires from more than 5 Graves' hyperthyroidism patients. After sampling, hyperthyroidism patients received methimazole starting at 30 mg daily, and ophthalmopathy patients received high-dose intravenous methylprednisolone. The paper reports TCR Vbeta CDR3 sequencing of more than 120 peripheral blood samples: approximately 41 ophthalmopathy, fewer than 80 hyperthyroidism and around 17 progressor patients. Broader findings and caveats from the paper: Sample size was not statistically predetermined, and investigators were not blinded to group allocation. Most expanded thyroid clonotypes (frequency above 0.001) were also detected in blood, a finding suggesting that blood repertoires may reflect thyroid immune responses. In validation, the model predicted progression to ophthalmopathy with roughly 70% sensitivity and approximately 74% specificity, a median of approximately 6.5 months before onset. A 13 V-J signature model separated ophthalmopathy from stable hyperthyroidism, with approximately 87% sensitivity and approximately 81% specificity in cross-validation and 80%/75% in testing.

Inclusive of the bounding cysteine and phenylalanine, the CDR3 is 15 residues long. The CDR3 DNA has 45 bases and is translated from base 1. The CDR1 and CDR2 encoded by the germline V gene are MDHEN and SYDVKM. Trimming takes 4 bases from V and 0 bases from J, and the germline ends sit 10 bases apart. The TCR beta CDR3 regions were amplified from the RNA transcripts. The TCR CDR3 was subjected to a first round of RT-PCR using the HTBI primer set and the Qiagen OneStep RT-PCR kit. Libraries were constructed in a second round of multiplex PCR, after which size selection and purification were carried out. Paired-end sequencing of the libraries was performed with 100 bp reads on an Illumina HiSeq2000. Turning to the authors' computational methods: Raw data were processed with SOAPnuke, discarding reads with adapters, uncalled bases, mean Phred below 15, or no exact constant-primer or identifier match. COPE v1.2.5 was used to merge the high-quality paired reads, and each unique nucleotide sequence was defined as a clonotype. MiTCR v1.1 was used to align the clonotypes against IMGT TRBV, TRBD and TRBJ reference segments. The analysis included only V-J combinations with a frequency above 0.0001, which together covered 99.2% of the repertoires. The TCS score was defined as the ratio of F50 (clonal expansion) to E x V (chaos), calculated using BLOSUM62-based TCRdist between CDR3 peptides within each V-J. Welch's t-statistics and random forest reduced around 550 V-J features to 10 to 15, which were used in a naive Bayes classifier (R e1071). TCRdb handled the public reads itself, with Q25 trimming in fastp and clone calling in MiXCR, and kept productive beta chains. Rows merge per CDR3 protein into single entries with the most common DNA and genes. These V and J calls rely on TCRdb rather than the paper's analysis. The sample table holds under 350,000 distinct CDR3 sequences, of which about 18% were seen once. Around 58% of the sample is in the top ten clones.

For this clonotype: There is no known antigen for this receptor. Just one base apart from a much larger clone, this may be a read error.

Moderately to severely active disease, a Clinical Activity Score of at least 3, a NOSPECS grade of at least 4, and a duration under 3 months were present in ophthalmopathy patients. Patients with uncontrolled infections, other autoimmune diseases, pregnancy or lactation were excluded. Clinical symptoms, serum thyroxine and TRAb, thyroid ultrasound, and orbital computed tomography formed the basis for the diagnoses. PBMCs were separated from around 9.1 ml of fresh peripheral blood using Ficoll-Paque density gradient centrifugation. Total RNA was extracted using Trizol reagent, and RNA quality was assessed on an Agilent 2100 Bioanalyzer.

The chain joins TRBV28 to TRBJ1-3; possibly the D gene is TRBD1, per 6 matching bases. This TCR came from a woman aged 55-70 years with Graves' ophthalmopathy. Sequencing input: blood. The CDR3 loop reads CASSSQGPSGNTIYF. The nucleotides read TGTGCCAGCAGTTCCCAGGGGCCCTCTGGAAACACCATATATTTT.